This T cell receptor beta chain was sequenced in a study of T cell responses to AZD1222 COVID-19 vaccine. Study background: Analyses pooled second doses at about 4 or about 12 weeks.

Germline V gives CDR1 LNHNV, CDR2 YYDKDF (reference sequence). V was cut by 11 bases and J by 6 bases, with 13 bases left in between. CDR3 length: 12 amino acids. Clones were sequenced by immunoSEQ multiplex PCR, and TCRdb holds only the in-frame ones, with some missing. In the table there are about 94,000 clones, roughly 90% of which are singletons. Broader study findings: Spike-specific TCR breadth and depth went up after people got two AZD1222 doses. No day 14 peak samples; only post-peak repertoires were characterized. Spike regions recognized by vaccine-associated CD4 TCRs spanned the protein, led by 160-218 and 743-854.

As for this clone: No antigen is known for it.

This specimen consisted of peripheral blood, obtained on day 0 of AZD1222 vaccination. V is TRBV15 and J is TRBJ2-2, with a weak D call TRBD1 (6 bases). The receptor was isolated from an adult in good health. Written as DNA, the CDR3 is TGTGCCTCACAGGGCTACGCCGGGGAGCTGTTTTTT. The encoded protein is CASQGYAGELFF. Drawing the rest from reference TRBV15 and TRBJ2-2, the complete variable domain is DAMVIQNPRYQVTQFGKPVTLSCSQTLNHNVMYWYQQKSSQAPKLLFHYYDKDFNNEADTPDNFQSRRPNTSFCFLDIRSPGLGDTAMYLCASQGYAGELFFGEGSRLTVL.